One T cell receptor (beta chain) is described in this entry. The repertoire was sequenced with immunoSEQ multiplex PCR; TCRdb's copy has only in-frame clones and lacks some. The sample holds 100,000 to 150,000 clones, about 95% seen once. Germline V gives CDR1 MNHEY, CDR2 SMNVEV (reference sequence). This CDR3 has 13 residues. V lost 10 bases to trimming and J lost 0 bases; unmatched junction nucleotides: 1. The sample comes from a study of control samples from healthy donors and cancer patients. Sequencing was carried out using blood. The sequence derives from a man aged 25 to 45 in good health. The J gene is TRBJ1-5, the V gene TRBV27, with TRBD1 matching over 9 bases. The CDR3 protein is CAKTGGSNQPQHF. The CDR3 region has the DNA TGTGCCAAGACAGGGGGTAGCAATCAGCCCCAGCATTTT.